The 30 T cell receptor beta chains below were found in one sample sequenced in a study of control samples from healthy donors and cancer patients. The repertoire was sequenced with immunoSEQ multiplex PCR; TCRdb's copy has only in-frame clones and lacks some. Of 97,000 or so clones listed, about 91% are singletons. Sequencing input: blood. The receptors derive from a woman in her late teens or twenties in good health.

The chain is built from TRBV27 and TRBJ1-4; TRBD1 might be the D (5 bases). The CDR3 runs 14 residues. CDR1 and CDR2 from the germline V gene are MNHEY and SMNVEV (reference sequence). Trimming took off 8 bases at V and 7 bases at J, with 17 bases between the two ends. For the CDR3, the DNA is TGTGCCAGCGGAGAATGGGGACGTGGTGAAAAACTGTTTTTT. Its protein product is CASGEWGRGEKLFF. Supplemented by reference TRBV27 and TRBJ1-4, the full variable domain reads EAQVTQNPRYLITVTGKKLTVTCSQNMNHEYMSWYRQDPGLGLRQIYYSMNVEVTDKGDVPEGYKVSRKEKRNFPLILESPSPNQTSLYFCASGEWGRGEKLFFGSGTQLSVL.

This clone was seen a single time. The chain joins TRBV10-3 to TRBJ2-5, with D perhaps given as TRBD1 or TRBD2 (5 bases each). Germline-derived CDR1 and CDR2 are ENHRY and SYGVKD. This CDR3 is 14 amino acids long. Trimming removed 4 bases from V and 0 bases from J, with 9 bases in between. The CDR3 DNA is TGTGCCATCAGTGCGGGGCCGAACCAAGAGACCCAGTACTTC. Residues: CAISAGPNQETQYF.

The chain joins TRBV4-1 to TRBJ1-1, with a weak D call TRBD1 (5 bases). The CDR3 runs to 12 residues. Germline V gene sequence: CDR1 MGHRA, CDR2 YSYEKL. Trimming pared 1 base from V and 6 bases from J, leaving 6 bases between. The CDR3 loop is CASSQGGAEAFF. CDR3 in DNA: TGCGCCAGCAGCCAAGGGGGGGCTGAAGCTTTCTTT.

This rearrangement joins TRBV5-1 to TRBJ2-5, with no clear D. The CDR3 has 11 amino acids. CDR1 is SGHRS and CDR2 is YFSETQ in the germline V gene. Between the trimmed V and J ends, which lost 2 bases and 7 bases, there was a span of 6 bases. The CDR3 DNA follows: TGCGCCAGCAGCTTTGAGACGACCCAGTACTTC. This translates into CASSFETTQYF. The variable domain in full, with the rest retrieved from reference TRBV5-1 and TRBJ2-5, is KAGVTQTPRYLIKTRGQQVTLSCSPISGHRSVSWYQQTPGQGLQFLFEYFSETQRNKGNFPGRFSGRQFSNSRSEMNVSTLELGDSALYLCASSFETTQYFGPGTRLLVL.

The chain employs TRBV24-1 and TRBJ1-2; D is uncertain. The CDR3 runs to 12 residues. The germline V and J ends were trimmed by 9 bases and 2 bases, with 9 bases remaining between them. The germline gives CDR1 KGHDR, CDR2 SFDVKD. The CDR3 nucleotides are TGTGCCACCCATGATCCAAACTATGGCTACACCTTC. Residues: CATHDPNYGYTF.

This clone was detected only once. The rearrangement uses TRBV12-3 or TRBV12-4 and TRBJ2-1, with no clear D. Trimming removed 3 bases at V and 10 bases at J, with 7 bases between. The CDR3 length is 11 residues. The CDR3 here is CASSFTHEQFF. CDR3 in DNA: TGTGCCAGCAGTTTCACCCACGAGCAGTTCTTC.

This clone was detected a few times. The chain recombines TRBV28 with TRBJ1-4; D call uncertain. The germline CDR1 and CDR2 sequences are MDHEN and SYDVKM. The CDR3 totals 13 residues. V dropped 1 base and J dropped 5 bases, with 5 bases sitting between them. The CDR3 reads CASSLLPNEKLFF. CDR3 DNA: TGTGCCAGCAGTTTATTGCCCAATGAAAAACTGTTTTTT.

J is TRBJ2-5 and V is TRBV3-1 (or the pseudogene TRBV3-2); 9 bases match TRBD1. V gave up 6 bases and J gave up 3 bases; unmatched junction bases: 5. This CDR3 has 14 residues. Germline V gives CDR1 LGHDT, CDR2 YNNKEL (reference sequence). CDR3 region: CASSYRDREETQYF. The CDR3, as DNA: TGTGCCAGCAGTTACCGGGACAGGGAAGAGACCCAGTACTTC.

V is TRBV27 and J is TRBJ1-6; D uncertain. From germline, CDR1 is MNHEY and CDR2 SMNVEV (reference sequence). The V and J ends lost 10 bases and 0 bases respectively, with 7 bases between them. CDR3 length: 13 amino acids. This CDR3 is CATASSYNSPLHF. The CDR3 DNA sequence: TGTGCCACGGCGAGCTCCTATAATTCACCCCTCCACTTT.

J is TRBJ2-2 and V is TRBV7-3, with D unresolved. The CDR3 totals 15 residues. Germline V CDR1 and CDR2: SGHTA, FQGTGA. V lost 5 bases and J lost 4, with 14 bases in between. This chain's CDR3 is CASSGGSGATGELFF. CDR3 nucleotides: TGTGCCAGCAGCGGCGGCTCGGGCGCCACCGGGGAGCTGTTTTTT.

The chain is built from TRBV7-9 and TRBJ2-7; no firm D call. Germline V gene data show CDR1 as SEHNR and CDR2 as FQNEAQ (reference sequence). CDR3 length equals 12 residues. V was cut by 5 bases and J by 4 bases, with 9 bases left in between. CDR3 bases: TGTGCCAGCAGCCGTGACTTGTACGAGCAGTACTTC. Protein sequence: CASSRDLYEQYF.

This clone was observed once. CDR3 nucleotide sequence: TGTGCCAGCAGCATAAGGGTCTTTGGAAACACCATATATTTT. Amino acids: CASSIRVFGNTIYF. V gene TRBV5-8 combines with J gene TRBJ1-3, with D unresolved. Trimming removed 4 bases from V and 3 bases from J, with 11 bases in between. The CDR3 runs to 14 residues. The V gene's germline CDR1 is SGHTS and CDR2 YDEGEE. The complete variable domain, with remaining parts taken from reference TRBV5-8 and TRBJ1-3, reads EAGVTQSPTHLIKTRGQQATLRCSPISGHTSVYWYQQALGLGLQFLLWYDEGEERNRGNFPPRFSGRQFPNYSSELNVNALELEDSALYLCASSIRVFGNTIYFGEGSWLTVV.

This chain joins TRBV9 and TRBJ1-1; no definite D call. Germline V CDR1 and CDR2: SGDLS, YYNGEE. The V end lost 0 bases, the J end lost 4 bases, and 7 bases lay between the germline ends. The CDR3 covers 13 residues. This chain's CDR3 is CASSVGGFTEAFF. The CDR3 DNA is TGTGCCAGCAGCGTAGGCGGATTCACTGAAGCTTTCTTT.

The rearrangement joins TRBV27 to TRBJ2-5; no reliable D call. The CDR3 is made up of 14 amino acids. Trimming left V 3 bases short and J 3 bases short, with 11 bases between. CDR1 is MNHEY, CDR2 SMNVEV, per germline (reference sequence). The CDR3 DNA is TGTGCCAGCAGTTTCTCAAACAGAGAAGAGACCCAGTACTTC. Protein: CASSFSNREETQYF.

The chain's CDR3 is CASSRGSGYTF. CDR3 DNA: TGTGCCAGCAGTCGTGGGTCTGGCTACACCTTC. The chain employs TRBV12-3 or TRBV12-4 and TRBJ1-2; no clear D. The CDR3 consists of 11 residues. The germline V and J ends were trimmed by 5 bases and 7 bases, with 8 bases remaining between them.

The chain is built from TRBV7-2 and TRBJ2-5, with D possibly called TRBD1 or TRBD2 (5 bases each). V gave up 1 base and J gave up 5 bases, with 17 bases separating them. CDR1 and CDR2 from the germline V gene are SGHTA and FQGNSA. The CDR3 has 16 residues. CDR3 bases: TGTGCCAGCAGCTTAGATGGACTCACGGCAGGGGAGACCCAGTACTTC. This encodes CASSLDGLTAGETQYF.

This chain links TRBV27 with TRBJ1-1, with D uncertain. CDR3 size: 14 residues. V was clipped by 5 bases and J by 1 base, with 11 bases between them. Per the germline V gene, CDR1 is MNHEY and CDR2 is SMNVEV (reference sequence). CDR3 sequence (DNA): TGTGCCAGCAGTGCAGAGGCGTCGAACACTGAAGCTTTCTTT. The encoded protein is CASSAEASNTEAFF.

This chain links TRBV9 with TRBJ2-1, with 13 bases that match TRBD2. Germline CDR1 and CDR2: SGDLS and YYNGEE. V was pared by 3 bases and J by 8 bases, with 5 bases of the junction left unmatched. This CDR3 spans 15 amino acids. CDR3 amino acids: CASSELAGGSDEQFF. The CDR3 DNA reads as TGTGCCAGCAGCGAACTAGCGGGAGGGAGCGATGAGCAGTTCTTC.

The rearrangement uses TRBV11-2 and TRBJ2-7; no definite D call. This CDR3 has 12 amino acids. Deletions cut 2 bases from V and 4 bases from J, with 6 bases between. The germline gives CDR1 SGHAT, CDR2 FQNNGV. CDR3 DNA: TGTGCCAGCAGCTTATACAGTTACGAGCAGTACTTC. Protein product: CASSLYSYEQYF.

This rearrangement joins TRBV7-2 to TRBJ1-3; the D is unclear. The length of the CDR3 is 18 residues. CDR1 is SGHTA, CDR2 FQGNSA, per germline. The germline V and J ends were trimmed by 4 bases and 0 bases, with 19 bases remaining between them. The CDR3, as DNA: TGTGCCAGCAGCTGGATCGGACTTTCGTTGAACTCTGGAAACACCATATATTTT. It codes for CASSWIGLSLNSGNTIYF.

The CDR3 reads CASSLMNPPQGKGNQPQHF. The CDR3, as DNA: TGTGCCAGCAGCTTGATGAATCCCCCACAGGGGAAGGGGAATCAGCCCCAGCATTTT. The chain couples TRBV5-7 to TRBJ1-5; 7 positions match TRBD1. TRBV5-7 falls under the ORF class, with uncertain function. V trimming: 1 base; J trimming: 4 bases; junction bases outside the gene matches: 17. The CDR3 sequence is 19 residues long.

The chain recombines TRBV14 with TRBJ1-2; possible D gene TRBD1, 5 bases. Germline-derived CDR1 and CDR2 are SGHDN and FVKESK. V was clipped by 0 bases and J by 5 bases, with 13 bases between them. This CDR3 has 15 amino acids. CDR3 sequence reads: CASSQDFGGVYGYTF. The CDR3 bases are TGTGCCAGCAGCCAAGATTTCGGGGGAGTATATGGCTACACCTTC.

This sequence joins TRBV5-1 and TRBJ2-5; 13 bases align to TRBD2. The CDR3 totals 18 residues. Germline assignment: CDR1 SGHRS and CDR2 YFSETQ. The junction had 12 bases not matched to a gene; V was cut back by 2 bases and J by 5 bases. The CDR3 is CASSFETSGRRSSETQYF. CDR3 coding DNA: TGCGCCAGCAGCTTTGAGACTAGCGGGAGGAGGTCTAGCGAGACCCAGTACTTC.

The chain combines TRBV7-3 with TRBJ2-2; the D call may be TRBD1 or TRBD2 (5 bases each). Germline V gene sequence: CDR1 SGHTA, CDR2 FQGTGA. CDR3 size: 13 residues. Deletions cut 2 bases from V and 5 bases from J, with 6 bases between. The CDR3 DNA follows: TGTGCCAGCAGCTTAGAGGGGACCGGGGAGCTGTTTTTT. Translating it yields CASSLEGTGELFF.

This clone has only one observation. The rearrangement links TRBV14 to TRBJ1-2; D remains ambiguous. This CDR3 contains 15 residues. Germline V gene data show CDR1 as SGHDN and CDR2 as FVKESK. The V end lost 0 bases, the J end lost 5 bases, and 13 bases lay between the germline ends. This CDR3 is CASSQDASGVYGYTF. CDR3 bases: TGTGCCAGCAGCCAAGATGCTTCAGGAGTTTATGGCTACACCTTC.

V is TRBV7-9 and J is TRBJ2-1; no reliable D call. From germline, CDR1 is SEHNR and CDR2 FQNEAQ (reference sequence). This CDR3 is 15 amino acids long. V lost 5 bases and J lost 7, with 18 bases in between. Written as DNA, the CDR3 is TGTGCCAGCAGCATACCAGGCGCCCCGACAAATGAGCAGTTCTTC. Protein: CASSIPGAPTNEQFF.

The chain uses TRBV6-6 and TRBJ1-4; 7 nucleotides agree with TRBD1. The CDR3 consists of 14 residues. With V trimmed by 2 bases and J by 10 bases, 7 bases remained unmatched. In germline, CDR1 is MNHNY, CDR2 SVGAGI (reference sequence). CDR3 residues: CASSYPGQLVKLFF. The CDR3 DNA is TGTGCCAGCAGTTACCCGGGACAGCTGGTAAAACTGTTTTTT.

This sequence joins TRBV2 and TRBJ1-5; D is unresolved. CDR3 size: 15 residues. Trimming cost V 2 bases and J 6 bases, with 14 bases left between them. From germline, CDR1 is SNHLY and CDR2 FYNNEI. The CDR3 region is CASSEIPQNGQPQHF. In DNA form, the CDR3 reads TGTGCCAGCAGTGAAATTCCTCAAAACGGTCAGCCCCAGCATTTT.

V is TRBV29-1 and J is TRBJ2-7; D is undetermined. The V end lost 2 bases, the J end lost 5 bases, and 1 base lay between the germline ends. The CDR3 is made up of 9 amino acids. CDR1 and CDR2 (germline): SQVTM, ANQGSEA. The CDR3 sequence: CSVEHEQYF. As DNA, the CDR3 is TGCAGCGTTGAACACGAGCAGTACTTC.

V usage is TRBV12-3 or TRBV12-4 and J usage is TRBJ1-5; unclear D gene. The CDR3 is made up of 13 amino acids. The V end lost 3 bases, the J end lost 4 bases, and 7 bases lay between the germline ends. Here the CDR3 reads CASSFSGNQPQHF. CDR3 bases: TGTGCCAGCAGTTTTTCGGGGAATCAGCCCCAGCATTTT.